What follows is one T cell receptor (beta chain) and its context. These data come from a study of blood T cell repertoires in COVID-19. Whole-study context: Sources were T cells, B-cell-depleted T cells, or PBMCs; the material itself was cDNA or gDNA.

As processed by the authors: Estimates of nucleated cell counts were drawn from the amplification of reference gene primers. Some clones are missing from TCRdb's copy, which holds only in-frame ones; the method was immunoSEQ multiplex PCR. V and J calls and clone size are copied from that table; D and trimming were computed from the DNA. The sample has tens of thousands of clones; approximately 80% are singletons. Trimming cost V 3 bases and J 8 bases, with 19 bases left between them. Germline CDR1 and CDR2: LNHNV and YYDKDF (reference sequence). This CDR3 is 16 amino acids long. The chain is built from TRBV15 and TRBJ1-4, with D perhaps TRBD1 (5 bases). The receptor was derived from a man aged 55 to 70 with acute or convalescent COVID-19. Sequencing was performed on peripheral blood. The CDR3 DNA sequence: TGTGCCACCAGCAGTCTTAGGGGCCTCCGACGGGAAAAACTGTTTTTT. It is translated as CATSSLRGLRREKLFF.